A selection of T cell receptor beta chains follows, all from one sample in a study of T cell repertoires in cytomegalovirus infection. TCRdb independently ran MiXCR on the reads; one entry per CDR3 protein. The sample consists of around 260,000 distinct CDR3 sequences, approximately 8.3% of them appearing once. Source material: PBMCs. All receptors derive from a human donor in good health (CMV status not recorded). Some clones in this sample may be carry-over from other donors' samples. CDR3s include the opening cysteine and the closing phenylalanine or tryptophan. A D gene is named only where the DNA matches it firmly. A clone size is listed for some rows: how often the clone was seen (once, few, many), or a class if it is expanded.

CASRTSPWTSGSSGELFF	TGTGCCAGCAGAACTTCTCCCTGGACTAGCGGGAGCTCCGGGGAGCTGTTTTTT	TRBV12-3/TRBV12-4	many	TRBJ2-2	18	TRBD2
CASSFSTLSAFF	TGTGCCAGCAGCTTTTCTACCCTTTCAGCTTTCTTT	TRBV7-2	many	TRBJ1-1	12	NA
CASSFGGAGANVLTF	TGTGCCAGCAGCTTTGGCGGGGCTGGGGCCAACGTCCTGACTTTC	TRBV7-2	many	TRBJ2-6	15	NA
CASSLWASGGKQDTQYF	TGTGCCAGCAGCTTGTGGGCTAGCGGGGGCAAGCAAGATACGCAGTATTTT	TRBV7-2	many	TRBJ2-3	17	TRBD2
CASRRQGEGLGDTQYF	TGTGCCAGCAGGCGACAGGGGGAAGGTCTAGGAGATACGCAGTATTTT	TRBV12-3/TRBV12-4	NA	TRBJ2-3	16	TRBD1
CASSLWGGGTEAFF	TGTGCCAGCAGTTTATGGGGAGGGGGCACTGAAGCTTTCTTT	TRBV28	many	TRBJ1-1	14	NA
CASRRGSGLAGAETQYF	TGTGCCAGCAGACGAGGATCGGGACTAGCGGGGGCTGAGACCCAGTACTTC	TRBV12-3/TRBV12-4	NA	TRBJ2-5	17	TRBD2
CASSRTGLAGLNTGELFF	TGTGCCAGCAGCCGGACGGGACTAGCGGGCTTGAACACCGGGGAGCTGTTTTTT	TRBV14	many	TRBJ2-2	18	TRBD2
CASSRTGGNYEQYF	TGTGCCAGCAGCCGGACAGGGGGCAACTACGAGCAGTACTTC	TRBV7-2	many	TRBJ2-7	14	TRBD1
CASRQSLNTDTQYF	TGCGCCAGCAGACAAAGTCTGAACACAGATACGCAGTATTTT	TRBV10-2	few	TRBJ2-3	14	NA
CAISESERGQPQHF	TGTGCCATCAGTGAGTCGGAAAGGGGGCAGCCCCAGCATTTT	TRBV10-3	NA	TRBJ1-5	14	NA
CASSLAVAGGVDTQYF	TGTGCCAGCAGCTTAGCCGTAGCGGGAGGGGTAGATACGCAGTATTTT	TRBV7-2	many	TRBJ2-3	16	TRBD2
CATIQGSGEKLFF	TGTGCCACCATACAGGGGAGTGGAGAAAAACTGTTTTTT	TRBV7-9	many	TRBJ1-4	13	TRBD1
CASSSRPVGSSADTQYF	TGTGCCAGCAGCTCCCGGCCGGTGGGGAGCTCTGCAGATACGCAGTATTTT	TRBV7-3	many	TRBJ2-3	17	NA
CASSSTAGGPVKQYF	TGTGCCAGTAGTTCGACGGCCGGTGGGCCTGTCAAGCAGTACTTC	TRBV19	few	TRBJ2-7	15	NA
CASLGSSNTGELFF	TGTGCCAGCCTCGGGTCCTCGAACACCGGGGAGCTGTTTTTT	TRBV25-1	NA	TRBJ2-2	14	NA
CAWSDTRGSLYNSPLHF	TGTGCCTGGAGTGACACCAGGGGATCCCTCTATAATTCACCCCTCCACTTT	TRBV30	many	TRBJ1-6	17	NA
CASSADRGGYTF	TGTGCCAGCAGCGCCGACAGGGGTGGCTACACCTTC	TRBV7-2	NA	TRBJ1-2	12	TRBD1
CSARPRWGTSGRNEETQYF	TGCAGTGCTAGACCCCGATGGGGGACTAGCGGGAGGAATGAAGAGACCCAGTACTTC	TRBV20-1	NA	TRBJ2-5	19	TRBD2
CASSSSTGGTEAFF	TGTGCCAGCAGCTCCTCTACAGGGGGCACTGAAGCTTTCTTT	TRBV7-2	many	TRBJ1-1	14	TRBD1
CASSLRQTANYGYTF	TGTGCCAGCAGTCTACGACAGACTGCTAACTATGGCTACACCTTC	TRBV6-2/TRBV6-3	many	TRBJ1-2	15	NA
CASSLGNRGITEAFF	TGTGCCAGCAGTTTAGGGAACAGGGGTATCACTGAAGCTTTCTTT	TRBV28	few	TRBJ1-1	15	TRBD1
CASSGPHEQYF	TGTGCCAGCAGCGGGCCCCACGAGCAGTACTTC	TRBV5-5	NA	TRBJ2-7	11	NA
CSAYPDRLSPLHF	TGCAGTGCATACCCCGACAGGCTTTCACCCCTCCACTTT	TRBV20-1	NA	TRBJ1-6	13	NA
CASRGLAGGPREQYF	TGTGCCAGCAGGGGACTAGCGGGAGGGCCTCGGGAGCAGTACTTC	TRBV11-2	many	TRBJ2-7	15	TRBD2
CASSSEPGRPYGYTF	TGTGCCAGCAGTTCCGAACCGGGACGGCCCTATGGCTACACCTTC	TRBV7-2	many	TRBJ1-2	15	NA
CASSYSGLAHNEQFF	TGTGCCAGCAGTTACTCGGGCCTGGCACACAATGAGCAGTTCTTC	TRBV6-2/TRBV6-3	many	TRBJ2-1	15	NA
CSARDGRHNEQFF	TGCAGTGCTAGAGACGGGCGCCACAATGAGCAGTTCTTC	TRBV20-1	few	TRBJ2-1	13	NA
CASSPDRVAYEQYF	TGTGCCAGCAGCCCAGACAGGGTGGCCTACGAGCAGTACTTC	TRBV7-6	many	TRBJ2-7	14	TRBD1
CASSLRTGGVGTDTQYF	TGTGCCAGCAGCTTGCGGACAGGGGGTGTCGGCACAGATACGCAGTATTTT	TRBV5-4	NA	TRBJ2-3	17	TRBD1
CASSTVIGTGGTDTQYF	TGTGCCAGCAGTACCGTAATCGGGACAGGGGGCACAGATACGCAGTATTTT	TRBV28	many	TRBJ2-3	17	TRBD1
CASSQQGLLSTEAFF	TGTGCCAGCAGCCAACAGGGGCTCCTAAGCACTGAAGCTTTCTTT	TRBV12-3/TRBV12-4	many	TRBJ1-1	15	TRBD1
CASSNRAPGQGMNTEAFF	TGTGCCAGCAGCAACAGGGCCCCCGGACAGGGAATGAACACTGAAGCTTTCTTT	TRBV7-9	many	TRBJ1-1	18	TRBD1
CASSLTGQGYGQPQHF	TGTGCCAGCAGTTTAACGGGACAGGGGTACGGACAGCCCCAGCATTTT	TRBV12-3/TRBV12-4	NA	TRBJ1-5	16	TRBD1
CASSLLGGSGEKLFF	TGTGCCAGCAGCCTACTCGGCGGCTCGGGTGAAAAACTGTTTTTT	TRBV7-9	many	TRBJ1-4	15	NA